This T cell receptor beta chain is drawn from a study of early T cells in non-severe SARS-CoV-2 infection. Study observations and caveats: Missing private and CD4 specificities, VDJdb matching favored anti-spike CD8 responses.

V was cut by 5 bases and J by 1 base, with 6 bases left in between. Germline V CDR1 and CDR2: MNHEY, SVGEGT. The CDR3 loop spans 12 amino acids. Unique molecular identifiers were added to individual cDNA molecules. MiXCR, run by TCRdb on the 5' RACE reads, gives a single entry per CDR3 protein. The sample has tens of thousands of distinct CDR3 sequences; roughly 14% are singletons. This clonotype was seen more than once but under ten times. Its antigen is unknown. The specimen was whole blood, collected at baseline. The sequence was collected from an adult who was a healthcare worker with PCR-confirmed SARS-CoV-2 infection or an uninfected control (not recorded which). The chain uses TRBV6-2 or TRBV6-3 and TRBJ2-7; unclear D gene. CDR3 bases: TGTGCCAGCAGTCTTCTATCCTACGAGCAGTACTTC. Its protein product is CASSLLSYEQYF.